The clone carrying this T cell receptor (beta chain) was detected ten times or more. This sample stems from a study of T cells in Graves' hyperthyroidism and ophthalmopathy. It was RNA transcripts that yielded the amplified TCR beta CDR3 regions. RT-PCR in the first round (using the HTBI primer set) targeted the TCR CDR3. TCRdb independently ran MiXCR on the multiplex PCR reads; one entry per CDR3 protein. The sample lists 750,000 to 950,000 distinct CDR3 sequences, 35% to 40% occurring once. Germline-derived CDR1 and CDR2 are SQVTM and ANQGSEA. The V and J ends lost 4 bases and 6 bases respectively, with 12 bases between them. The CDR3 is 12 residues long. The diagnostic basis comprised clinical symptoms, serum thyroxine and TRAb, thyroid ultrasound and orbital computed tomography.

The clonotype was recovered from a young man with Graves' hyperthyroidism. The specimen sequenced was blood. The V gene is TRBV29-1, the J gene TRBJ1-2; TRBD1 is a possible D gene (5 bases). The CDR3 region is CSVGDGQDGYTF. CDR3 in DNA: TGCAGCGTTGGGGACGGGCAGGATGGCTACACCTTC.